The 17 T cell receptor beta chains below come from one sample, sequenced in a study of T cells in Graves' hyperthyroidism and ophthalmopathy. RNA transcripts provided the source from which TCR beta CDR3 regions were amplified. When the TCR CDR3 underwent first-round RT-PCR, the HTBI primer set was used. TCRdb redid the calling of the multiplex PCR reads with MiXCR, one entry per CDR3 protein. Of 560,000 or so distinct CDR3 sequences listed, around 45% are singletons. Specimen: peripheral blood or thyroid tissue (not recorded which). The receptors derive from a woman aged 18-29 years with Graves' hyperthyroidism.

Notes on this clonotype: One end of the junction varies from germline; a read error may be responsible. The chain recombines TRBV10-3 with TRBJ1-1; no definite D call. The CDR3 extends over 17 amino acids. Per the germline V gene, CDR1 is ENHRY and CDR2 is SYGVKD. The CDR3 nucleotides are TGTGCCAGCAGTTACTTGTCTATGGGCAGACCGAACACTGAAGCTTTCTTT. Protein product: CASSYLSMGRPNTEAFF.

The sample holds a few counts of this clonotype. This rearrangement joins TRBV7-9 to TRBJ2-7, with 8 bases matching TRBD1. Germline V CDR1 and CDR2: SEHNR, FQNEAQ (reference sequence). CDR3 length: 15 amino acids. The junction had 9 bases not matched to a gene; V was cut back by 6 bases and J by 2 bases. CDR3 sequence: CASRPAGQGPYEQYF. The CDR3 DNA follows: TGTGCCAGCAGGCCTGCCGGACAGGGACCCTACGAGCAGTACTTC.

This clonotype showed up many times. The chain uses TRBV29-1 and TRBJ1-2; D unclear. With 5 bases removed from V and 3 bases from J, the gap between germline ends came to 10 bases. The CDR3 extends over 12 amino acids. CDR1 is SQVTM and CDR2 is ANQGSEA in the germline V gene. CDR3 in amino acids: CSVTSSDYGYTF. The CDR3 DNA is TGCAGCGTTACCTCGTCGGACTATGGCTACACCTTC.

This clonotype was detected only a few times. The chain recombines TRBV19 with TRBJ1-1, with 7 nucleotides matching TRBD1. CDR3 length: 15 residues. Germline assignment: CDR1 LNHDA and CDR2 SQIVND (reference sequence). J gave up 3 bases and V 5 bases, and 9 bases lay outside the gene matches. The CDR3 loop reads CASSPGPGGDTEAFF. The CDR3 nucleotides are TGTGCCAGTAGTCCTGGGCCAGGGGGGGACACTGAAGCTTTCTTT.

This chain links TRBV6-4 with TRBJ1-2; possibly TRBD1 for D (5 bases). There are 13 residues in the CDR3. Trimming took off 4 bases at V and 8 bases at J, with 14 bases between the two ends. Germline loops: CDR1 MRHNA, CDR2 SNTAGT. CDR3: CASSVEGRQGYTF. CDR3 nucleotide sequence: TGTGCCAGCAGTGTCGAGGGGCGACAGGGCTACACCTTC.

The J gene is TRBJ2-5, the V gene TRBV29-1; the D call may be TRBD1 or TRBD2 (6 bases each). The V and J ends lost 6 bases and 5 bases respectively, with 13 bases between them. CDR3 size: 12 residues. Germline CDR1 reads SQVTM; CDR2 reads ANQGSEA. CDR3 amino acids: CSVRGRPETQYF. In DNA, the CDR3 is TGCAGCGTCCGGGGGCGCCCGGAGACCCAGTACTTC.

This clonotype was seen a few times. Being one base from a much bigger clone, this may be a read error. This chain connects TRBV6-1 to TRBJ1-5; 7 nucleotides agree with TRBD1. The germline V gene has CDR1 MNHNS and CDR2 SASEGT. Trimming cost V 3 bases and J 1 base; bases outside gene matches: 9. This CDR3 spans 17 amino acids. CDR3 in DNA: TGTGCCAGCAGTGAGACAAACAGGGGATGGAGCAATCAGCCCCAGCATTTT. As protein: CASSETNRGWSNQPQHF.

This chain connects TRBV7-2 to TRBJ2-5; TRBD1 matches at 8 bases. The ends lost 5 bases at V and 7 bases at J; junction bases unmatched: 3. Germline V gene data show CDR1 as SGHTA and CDR2 as FQGNSA. The CDR3 contains 12 residues. The CDR3 protein is CASSVGQGTQYF. CDR3 coding DNA: TGTGCCAGCAGCGTTGGACAGGGGACCCAGTACTTC.

This chain connects TRBV7-2 to TRBJ2-7, with D unclear. Trimming left V 0 bases short and J 6 bases short, with 12 bases between. The CDR3 sequence is 14 residues long. CDR1 and CDR2 from the germline V gene are SGHTA and FQGNSA. The CDR3 loop is CASSLARTSPEQYF. The CDR3 DNA reads as TGTGCCAGCAGCTTAGCCCGGACGTCCCCCGAGCAGTACTTC.

The V call is TRBV6-5, the J call TRBJ2-5; 13 bases agree with TRBD2. V was clipped by 8 bases and J by 3 bases; unmatched bases: 6. This CDR3 has 15 residues. The germline V gene has CDR1 MNHEY and CDR2 SVGAGI. CDR3 sequence: CASLLGTSGEETQYF. Written as DNA, the CDR3 is TGTGCCAGCCTACTCGGGACTAGCGGGGAAGAGACCCAGTACTTC.

This clonotype showed up many times. The chain uses TRBV10-3 and TRBJ1-1, with D uncertain. Trimming cost V 7 bases and J 8 bases, with 11 bases left between them. CDR3 length equals 11 residues. Germline-derived CDR1 and CDR2 are ENHRY and SYGVKD. CDR3 bases: TGTGCCATCAAGACGGGCTTGGAAGCTTTCTTT. Translated: CAIKTGLEAFF.

This clonotype has only a few counts. The CDR3 loop reads CASSFGPGAGEQYF. DNA of the CDR3: TGTGCCAGCAGTTTCGGGCCGGGGGCCGGCGAGCAGTACTTC. This chain connects TRBV7-9 to TRBJ2-7, with D perhaps matching TRBD1 or TRBD2 (6 bases each). The CDR3 runs 14 residues. Trimming took 6 bases from V and 6 from J, leaving 18 bases between them. Germline V lookup: CDR1 SEHNR, CDR2 FQNEAQ (reference sequence).

In this sample, this clonotype turned up many times. This chain links TRBV9 with TRBJ2-5, with D hard to call. The germline CDR1 and CDR2 sequences are SGDLS and YYNGEE. The CDR3 extends over 13 amino acids. The V end lost 4 bases, the J end lost 1 base, and 8 bases lay between the germline ends. CDR3 nucleotides: TGTGCCAGCAGCTATACACCCCAAGAGACCCAGTACTTC. It is translated as CASSYTPQETQYF.

This clonotype has a handful of counts. The chain combines TRBV2 with TRBJ1-2; tentatively, D is TRBD1 (6 bases). The V end lost 7 bases, the J end lost 9 bases, and 18 bases lay between the germline ends. Germline assignment: CDR1 SNHLY and CDR2 FYNNEI. This CDR3 region has 13 residues. CDR3 nucleotides: TGTGCCAGCACCGCGGCAGGGGAGGTACGCTACACCTTC. Residues: CASTAAGEVRYTF.

Note on this clonotype: In this CDR3 the conserved last residue, phenylalanine or tryptophan, is missing, so a read error is likely. It is unclear where the CDR3 begins or ends on the DNA, so no DNA is shown, and the CDR3 is as TCRdb lists it. The chain carries TRBV20-1 and TRBJ2-5. Germline V CDR1 and CDR2: DFQATT, SNEGSKA (reference sequence). The CDR3 region is 8 residues in length, termini included. The CDR3: CSARDRNP.

The chain is built from TRBV6-2 or TRBV6-3 and TRBJ2-7; 7 bases match TRBD2. CDR1 is MNHEY and CDR2 is SVGEGT in the germline V gene. V shed 9 bases and J 4 bases; nucleotides not matched to a gene: 9. The CDR3 is 13 residues long. The CDR3 bases are TGTGCCAGTCGGAGGGAGGGCCCGTACGAGCAGTACTTC. Translation gives CASRREGPYEQYF.

V is TRBV13 and J is TRBJ2-7, with TRBD2 matching 8 bases. V lost 4 bases and J lost 4; bases outside the gene matches: 12. Germline-derived CDR1 and CDR2 are PRHDT and FYEKMQ (reference sequence). This CDR3 has 16 residues. The CDR3 DNA reads as TGTGCCAGCAGCTCCCGGGGAGCGGGAGAGGGATACGAGCAGTACTTC. Translating it yields CASSSRGAGEGYEQYF.